These T cell receptor beta chains were read from a single sample in a study of cytomegalovirus exposure and HLA in healthy donors. TCRdb's copy holds only in-frame clones and misses some; the assay was immunoSEQ multiplex PCR. The sample lists under 200,000 clones, just under 80% occurring once. Sequencing used PBMCs. The receptors derive from a woman aged 50 to 60 in good health and CMV-seropositive. The CDR3 runs from the conserved cysteine through the conserved F or W. D genes are given only for firm matches. Clone size, where shown, is once, few, many, or a class for clones that have expanded.

NA TRBJ2-2 TRBV28 15 TRBD1 TGTGCCAGCAGGCGACAGGGGGCGAACACCGGGGAGCTGTTTTTT CASRRQGANTGELFF
NA TRBJ2-7 TRBV6-5 12 NA TGTGCCAGCAGTTCTATCGACTACGAGCAGTACTTC CASSSIDYEQYF
once TRBJ2-1 TRBV15 15 TRBD2 TGTGCCACCAGCAGAGAGCCAACCGGGACTAGGGAGCAGTTCTTC CATSREPTGTREQFF
few TRBJ1-6 TRBV27 13 NA TGTGCCAGCGGCCCTGGAGGATTCAGGCCCCTCCACTTT CASGPGGFRPLHF
NA TRBJ1-1 TRBV2 17 TRBD1 TGTGCCAGCAGCGAGGATAGACAGGGGCGACCGAACACTGAAGCTTTCTTT CASSEDRQGRPNTEAFF
NA TRBJ1-1 TRBV7-9 15 TRBD1 TGTTCCAGCAGCATAGCCGGGACAGCTAACACTGAAGCTTTCTTT CSSSIAGTANTEAFF
once TRBJ2-5 TRBV5-5 15 TRBD2 TGTGCCAGCAGCTTTCCTAGCGGGGGAGAAGAGACCCAGTACTTC CASSFPSGGEETQYF
NA TRBJ1-5 TRBV18 12 NA TGTGCCAGCTCACCTTATGATCAGCCCCAGCATTTT CASSPYDQPQHF
NA TRBJ1-5 TRBV2 14 TRBD1 TGTGCCAGCAGAGGGACAGCCGAAAATCAGCCCCAGCATTTT CASRGTAENQPQHF
NA TRBJ2-7 TRBV5-1 12 NA TGCGCCAGCAGCCAGGGCGCCCACGAGCAGTACTTC CASSQGAHEQYF
NA TRBJ1-6 TRBV7-9 12 NA TGTTCCAGCAGCTTAGCGCGGTCACCCCTCCACTTT CSSSLARSPLHF
NA TRBJ2-7 TRBV21-1 19 NA TGTGCCAGCAGCAAACAGGAGCCAGAACTGGAGGCAAAATCCTACGAGCAGTACTTC CASSKQEPELEAKSYEQYF
NA TRBJ1-6 TRBV11-2 16 NA TGTGCCAGCAGCTTAGCCCTTCGGGGGTCCGATTCACCCCTCCACTTT CASSLALRGSDSPLHF
NA TRBJ2-3 TRBV5-1 15 TRBD2 TGCGCCAGCAGCGGGCGGCGGGGGGGGACAGATACGCAGTATTTT CASSGRRGGTDTQYF
few TRBJ2-6 TRBV28 15 NA TGTGCCAGCAAACCGCTCTACTCTGGGGCCAACGTCCTGACTTTC CASKPLYSGANVLTF
NA TRBJ2-7 TRBV9 14 TRBD2 TGTGCCAGCAGCTCCCGGGACTACCCCTTGGAGCAGTACTTC CASSSRDYPLEQYF
NA TRBJ1-5 TRBV28 15 TRBD1 TGTGCCAGCAGTTTCGGGACAGGGGGTCGGCAGCCCCAGCATTTT CASSFGTGGRQPQHF
NA TRBJ1-1 TRBV28 15 TRBD1 TGTGCCAGCAGACCTGGGGACAGCATGAACACTGAAGCTTTCTTT CASRPGDSMNTEAFF
NA TRBJ1-1 TRBV27 11 NA TGTGCCAGCAGTCCCGGTACTGAAGCTTTCTTT CASSPGTEAFF
NA TRBJ1-4 TRBV29-1 12 NA TGCAGCACAAAATATATGGATGAAAAACTGTTTTTT CSTKYMDEKLFF
NA TRBJ1-1 TRBV5-6 13 NA TGTGCCAGCAGCTTTCTTAGGGGCACTGAAGCTTTCTTT CASSFLRGTEAFF
once TRBJ1-1 TRBV28 12 NA TGTGCCACCAGGGCCTTGGACACTGAAGCTTTCTTT CATRALDTEAFF
NA TRBJ2-3 TRBV7-9 14 NA TGTGCCAGCAGTTGGACGGACTTCACAGATACGCAGTATTTT CASSWTDFTDTQYF
NA TRBJ2-3 TRBV6-4 15 TRBD2 TGTGCCAGCAGTGTCGGCGGGGGGGAATCAGATACGCAGTATTTT CASSVGGGESDTQYF
NA TRBJ2-7 TRBV27 13 TRBD1 TGTGCCAGCAGTATTGGGACAGGGGGCGAGCAGTACTTC CASSIGTGGEQYF
once TRBJ2-6 TRBV27 21 TRBD1 TGTGCCAGCAGTTCCAATGACCCCGGGACAGGACGATATCCCGGGGCCAACGTCCTGACTTTC CASSSNDPGTGRYPGANVLTF
NA TRBJ2-5 TRBV7-3 13 NA TGTGCCAGCAGCTTAGGCATCGTAGAGACCCAGTACTTC CASSLGIVETQYF
NA TRBJ1-5 TRBV7-9 11 NA TGTTCCAGCACTTCATCGGGGCCCCAGCATTTT CSSTSSGPQHF
NA TRBJ2-3 TRBV13 14 TRBD1 TGTGCCAGCAGCCTAGGACAGGGCACAGATACGCAGTATTTT CASSLGQGTDTQYF
NA TRBJ2-7 TRBV28 12 TRBD2 TGTGCCACCTGGGAGCGGGAGCACGAGCAGTACTTC CATWEREHEQYF
NA TRBJ2-2 TRBV2 14 NA TGTGCCAGCAGGGTCACCACAAGAACCGGGGAGCTGTTTTTT CASRVTTRTGELFF
NA TRBJ1-2 TRBV5-6 16 NA TGTGCCAGCAGCTTCTGGAAGGGGGTAGTCTCGGGGGGCTACACCTTC CASSFWKGVVSGGYTF
few TRBJ1-2 TRBV18 13 NA TGTGCCAGCTCACCAGAGGCAGGGGTCGGCTACACCTTC CASSPEAGVGYTF
NA TRBJ1-5 TRBV19 19 TRBD1 TGTGCCAGTAGTATAAGGACAGGGACAACACGTTATAGCAATCAGCCCCAGCATTTT CASSIRTGTTRYSNQPQHF
NA TRBJ2-5 TRBV11-2 16 TRBD2 TGTGCCAGCAGCCTGGGCGGGAGGGGGCGTTTCGAGACCCAGTACTTC CASSLGGRGRFETQYF
NA TRBJ2-1 TRBV9 15 TRBD2 TGTGCCAGCAGCGTAACTAGCGGGGGAAACAATGAGCAGTTCTTC CASSVTSGGNNEQFF
NA TRBJ2-7 TRBV2 15 NA TGTGCCAGCAGTATCAACAGATTACTCTCCTACGAGCAGTACTTC CASSINRLLSYEQYF
NA TRBJ2-7 TRBV7-2 17 TRBD2 TGTGCCAGCAGCTTAGAGCAGAGCGGGAGGCCCCGCTACGAGCAGTACTTC CASSLEQSGRPRYEQYF
NA TRBJ1-2 TRBV7-9 13 NA TGTGCCAGCAGCTTATATGACAGAGATGGCTACACCTTC CASSLYDRDGYTF
NA TRBJ2-1 TRBV7-9 18 TRBD2 TGTGCCAGCCCCAATGAGCAGGTGAGGACTAGCGGACCATGGGAGCAGTTCTTC CASPNEQVRTSGPWEQFF
NA TRBJ1-2 TRBV7-2 14 NA TGTGCCAGCAACGGGCGAGGAGGACGTCGAATGGCCACCTTC CASNGRGGRRMATF
NA TRBJ1-2 TRBV5-5 14 NA TGTGCCAGCAGCTTAACCACAGGGCTCTATGGCTACACCTTC CASSLTTGLYGYTF
NA TRBJ2-1 TRBV14 17 TRBD2 TGTGCCAGCAGCCAAGAATATCGAGCGGGAGGCCTCCGTGAGCAGTTCTTC CASSQEYRAGGLREQFF
NA TRBJ2-3 TRBV9 18 NA TGTGCCAGCAGCGTAGGTGGGGGCCGGTTATTTGGCACAGATACGCAGTATTTT CASSVGGGRLFGTDTQYF
NA TRBJ2-5 TRBV5-1 13 NA TGCGCCAGCAGCTCCTTCGGTGAAGAGACCCAGTACTTC CASSSFGEETQYF
few TRBJ2-3 TRBV14 17 NA TGTGCCAGCAGAAAGTCATGGCGGGACGGGAGCACAGATACGCAGTATTTT CASRKSWRDGSTDTQYF
NA TRBJ2-3 TRBV9 17 TRBD2 TGTGCCAGCAGCGTTTTAGGCGGGAGGGCAAGCACAGATACGCAGTATTTT CASSVLGGRASTDTQYF
NA TRBJ1-6 TRBV7-2 15 NA TGTGCCAGCAGCTTAAGAACAATCAGGGATTCACCCCTCCACTTT CASSLRTIRDSPLHF
NA TRBJ2-2 TRBV4-3 17 TRBD2 TGCGCCAGCAGCCAAGATAAGGTAGCGGGAAACACCGGGGAGCTGTTTTTT CASSQDKVAGNTGELFF
NA TRBJ1-1 TRBV7-3 14 NA TGTGCCAGCAGTCCAGGTAACATGAACACTGAAGCTTTCTTT CASSPGNMNTEAFF
NA TRBJ1-4 TRBV18 13 TRBD1 TGTGCCAGCTCAGTGGACAGGGTCGAAAAACTGTTTTTT CASSVDRVEKLFF
NA TRBJ2-7 TRBV7-9 14 TRBD1 TGTGCCAGCAGCTCAGACAGGGGTATCTACGAGCAGTACTTC CASSSDRGIYEQYF